Listed here are 12 T cell receptor beta chains from one sample, sequenced in a study of T cells after yellow fever vaccination. Via MiXCR, TCRdb re-called the 5' RACE reads, giving one row per CDR3 protein. The table records 500,000 to 700,000 distinct CDR3 sequences, about a fifth of them present only once. Sequencing used PBMCs, obtained 15 days after the yellow fever booster vaccination. Source of these receptors: a man younger than 45 who received the YFV17D yellow fever vaccine.

This chain links TRBV2 with TRBJ2-7; 9 nucleotides line up with TRBD1. V shed 6 bases, J shed 6 bases, and the junction held 9 bases outside the gene matches. Germline V lookup: CDR1 SNHLY, CDR2 FYNNEI. The CDR3 contains 14 residues. The CDR3 DNA reads as TGTGCCAGCAGACCGGGACAGGGATGGCGCGAGCAGTACTTC. Amino acids: CASRPGQGWREQYF.

The sample holds a few counts of this clonotype. The genes are TRBV25-1 and TRBJ1-6, with TRBD1 matching over 11 bases. After removal of 4 bases from V and 14 bases from J, the junction contained 13 bases not matched to a gene. CDR3 size: 16 residues. Germline V CDR1 and CDR2: MGHDK, SYGVNS. Written as DNA, the CDR3 is TGTGCCAGCAGTGGGCTTCGGACAGGGGGCGCAGGAGCCCTCCACTTT. Residues: CASSGLRTGGAGALHF. The entire variable domain, with the rest obtained from reference TRBV25-1 and TRBJ1-6, is as follows: EADIYQTPRYLVIGTGKKITLECSQTMGHDKMYWYQQDPGMELHLIHYSYGVNSTEKGDLSSESTVSRIRTEHFPLTLESARPSHTSQYLCASSGLRTGGAGALHFGNGTRLTVT.

This clonotype showed up just a few times. V usage is TRBV7-2 and J usage is TRBJ2-5; 9 nucleotides agree with TRBD1. Germline lookup yields CDR1 SGHTA and CDR2 FQGNSA. The CDR3 runs 15 residues. J was trimmed by 5 bases and V by 1 base; bases with no gene match: 5. The CDR3 is CASSLGHRGLETQYF. DNA of the CDR3: TGTGCCAGCAGCTTAGGGCACAGGGGGCTGGAGACCCAGTACTTC.

This clonotype was counted only a few times. V is TRBV3-1 and J is TRBJ1-1; no clear D gene. The CDR3 contains 12 residues. V gave up 2 bases and J gave up 4 bases, with 5 bases separating them. Germline V gene lookup returns CDR1 LGHDT and CDR2 YNNKEL (reference sequence). CDR3 DNA: TGTGCCAGCAGCCAATTGGTCACTGAAGCTTTCTTT. This codes for CASSQLVTEAFF.

The chain employs TRBV4-3 and TRBJ2-7, with a tentative D call TRBD2 (6 bases). CDR3 size: 16 residues. Germline assignment: CDR1 LGHNA and CDR2 YSLEER. V was clipped by 0 bases and J by 3 bases, with 15 bases between them. The CDR3 bases are TGCGCCAGCAGCCAAGATCACGGGACTTCGATCTACGAGCAGTACTTC. This codes for CASSQDHGTSIYEQYF.

This clonotype came up a few times. This rearrangement joins TRBV4-3 to TRBJ2-2; D is ambiguous. Per the germline V gene, CDR1 is LGHNA and CDR2 is YSLEER. This CDR3 comprises 15 residues. V was pared by 0 bases and J by 5 bases, with 10 bases between. Written as DNA, the CDR3 is TGCGCCAGCAGCCAAGAACAGCTGGCGACCGGGGAGCTGTTTTTT. Protein product: CASSQEQLATGELFF.

There are a few counts of this clonotype. The chain recombines TRBV2 with TRBJ2-7, with D possibly matching TRBD2 (6 bases). Germline-derived CDR1 and CDR2 are SNHLY and FYNNEI. The CDR3 sequence is 14 residues long. The ends were cut back, 8 bases at V and 3 bases at J, with 17 bases in the middle. CDR3 DNA: TGTGCCAGCGGGAGGTCGACTACTGACTACGAGCAGTACTTC. Amino acid sequence: CASGRSTTDYEQYF.

The chain has TRBV23-1 and TRBJ2-7; D is unclear. TRBV23-1 is an open reading frame whose function is uncertain. V was trimmed by 1 base and J by 0 bases, leaving 19 bases between them. The CDR3 covers 18 residues. This CDR3 is CASSQFTYLMQPSYEQYF. The CDR3 nucleotides read TGCGCCAGCAGTCAATTTACCTACCTGATGCAACCCTCCTACGAGCAGTACTTC.

The chain carries TRBV20-1 and TRBJ1-1; possible D gene TRBD1, 5 bases. Germline V gene data show CDR1 as DFQATT and CDR2 as SNEGSKA (reference sequence). This CDR3 is 14 amino acids long. V lost 0 bases and J lost 4, with 12 bases in between. The CDR3 region is CSARDRQGGTEAFF. CDR3 bases: TGCAGTGCTAGAGATCGGCAGGGAGGCACTGAAGCTTTCTTT.

The chain is built from TRBV24-1 and TRBJ1-5, with TRBD1 matching over 8 bases. CDR3 length: 15 amino acids. Germline CDR1 is KGHDR and CDR2 is SFDVKD. The ends lost 4 bases at V and 3 bases at J; junction bases unmatched: 4. CDR3 bases: TGTGCCACCAGTGAGTCACAGGGGGTCAATCAGCCCCAGCATTTT. This codes for CATSESQGVNQPQHF.

The chain employs TRBV5-4 and TRBJ2-1; D is possibly TRBD2 (5 bases). Trimming pared 0 bases from V and 2 bases from J, leaving 9 bases between. Germline V lookup: CDR1 SGHNT, CDR2 YYREEE (reference sequence). The CDR3 loop spans 15 amino acids. The DNA for the CDR3 is TGTGCCAGCAGCTTGGGCCAACTAGCCTACAATGAGCAGTTCTTC. Amino acid sequence: CASSLGQLAYNEQFF.

This clonotype was seen only a few times. V is TRBV5-6 and J is TRBJ2-7; D may be TRBD1 (6 bases). The CDR3 is 13 amino acids. Trimming left V 2 bases short and J 6 bases short, with 12 bases between. The germline V gene encodes CDR1 SGHDT and CDR2 YYEEEE. The CDR3 DNA reads TGTGCCAGCAGCTTTAGGGGGTACAGCGAGCAGTACTTC. This encodes CASSFRGYSEQYF.